The 3 T cell receptor beta chains below all came from one sample that was sequenced in a study of Ad26.COV2.S vaccination and SARS-CoV-2 variants. Indicated treatment: about 20 received Ad26.COV2.S at low or high dose, single or two shots; 5 received placebo; per-sample allocation not given. Sampling was performed 63 days after the first vaccine or placebo injection. Some clones are missing from TCRdb's copy, which holds only in-frame ones; the method was immunoSEQ multiplex PCR. The sample has around 250,000 clones, around 88% seen once. The sample consisted of peripheral blood, taken in a trial of Ad26.COV2.S vaccine versus placebo. The receptors were gathered from a person between 18 and 65 years old who received the Ad26.COV2.S COVID-19 vaccine or a placebo.

The V gene is TRBV6-5, the J gene TRBJ1-1; D uncertain. This CDR3 comprises 13 residues. The germline gives CDR1 MNHEY, CDR2 SVGAGI. V lost 4 bases and J 2 bases, leaving 8 bases between the germline ends. CDR3 amino acids: CASSFRGNTEAFF. DNA for the CDR3: TGTGCCAGCAGTTTCCGGGGAAACACTGAAGCTTTCTTT.

A single count supports this clone. The chain carries TRBV12-1 and TRBJ2-7; TRBD1, the table's D call, lacks a check against the DNA. TRBV12-1 is a pseudogene segment. The CDR3 runs to 14 residues. The CDR3 protein is CASSPRQGNYEQYF. The DNA for the CDR3 is TGTGCCAGCAGCCCCCGACAGGGTAACTACGAGCAGTACTTC.

The chain combines TRBV11-2 with TRBJ2-5; D might be TRBD1 or TRBD2, each matching 5 bases. CDR3 length: 14 residues. The germline V and J ends were trimmed by 1 base and 2 bases, with 8 bases remaining between them. Germline V gene lookup returns CDR1 SGHAT and CDR2 FQNNGV. The CDR3 DNA is TGTGCCAGCAGCTTAGCGGGGCCACAAGAGACCCAGTACTTC. This translates into CASSLAGPQETQYF.